The rows below give T cell receptor beta chains drawn from one sample of a study of blood T cells in healthy people across ages. TCRdb itself ran the 5' RACE reads through MiXCR, one entry per CDR3 protein. Here the sample spans around 690,000 distinct CDR3 sequences, about 54% being singletons. The sample consisted of blood. These receptors came from a man aged 55 to 70 in good health. The CDR3 runs from the conserved cysteine through the conserved F or W. The D gene is left open where the match is weak. Rows give clone size only sometimes, using once, few, many, or a class for an expanded clone.

TRBV9	once	TRBJ1-1	17	TRBD1	TGTGCCAGCAGCGCCTGGGACAGCAAGCCCTTGAACACTGAAGCTTTCTTT	CASSAWDSKPLNTEAFF
TRBV11-2	once	TRBJ2-3	14	TRBD1	TGTGCCAGCAGCTTCGGACAGGGGGGATATACGCAGTATTTT	CASSFGQGGYTQYF
TRBV13	NA	TRBJ2-1	18	TRBD2	TGTGCCAGCAGCCTGACTAGCGGGGGGGCCAGGGGATACAATGAGCAGTTCTTC	CASSLTSGGARGYNEQFF
TRBV29-1	NA	TRBJ1-1	13	TRBD1	TGCAGCGGGGACAGGGGGAGGGACACTGAAGCTTTCTTT	CSGDRGRDTEAFF
TRBV5-1	NA	TRBJ2-1	16	TRBD1	TGCGCCAGCAGCACCCCGACAGGGGGCAAAATCAATGAGCAGTTCTTC	CASSTPTGGKINEQFF
TRBV7-9	NA	TRBJ2-1	15	TRBD1	TGTGCCAGCAGCCCCACAGGGGGCTTGGACAATGAGCAGTTCTTC	CASSPTGGLDNEQFF
TRBV9	few	TRBJ1-2	16	NA	TGTGCCAGCAGCGTGGGGGTCGGCAGAGCTAACTATGGCTACACCTTC	CASSVGVGRANYGYTF
TRBV6-5	NA	TRBJ2-5	14	NA	TGTGCCAGCAGTTACAGGGAGGCCCAAGAGACCCAGTACTTC	CASSYREAQETQYF
TRBV2	many	TRBJ1-1	17	TRBD1	TGTGCCGGCCAGGGTAAGACAGGGACTACCATGAACACTGAAGCTTTCTTT	CAGQGKTGTTMNTEAFF
TRBV5-1	few	TRBJ2-2	15	NA	TGCGCCAGCAGCTTAAGTGCCAGGGCCACCGGGGAGCTGTTTTTT	CASSLSARATGELFF
TRBV4-2	few	TRBJ2-3	15	NA	TGTGCCAGCAGCCGCGGACAGTCTAGCACAGATACGCAGTATTTT	CASSRGQSSTDTQYF
TRBV27	NA	TRBJ1-2	14	TRBD1	TGTGCCAGCAGTGGCTCAGGGGGCGGCTATGGCTACACCTTC	CASSGSGGGYGYTF
TRBV18	NA	TRBJ1-2	15	TRBD1	TGTGCCAGCTCACCACGACAGGGGGCCCATTATGGCTACACCTTC	CASSPRQGAHYGYTF
TRBV6-5	NA	TRBJ1-2	16	NA	TGTGCCAGCAGTTACTCGATCGCTTTACCCAGCTATGGCTACACCTTC	CASSYSIALPSYGYTF
TRBV20-1	NA	TRBJ1-5	13	NA	TGCAGTGCTAGTTCAACTGGAAATCAGCCCCAGCATTTT	CSASSTGNQPQHF
TRBV7-8	few	TRBJ2-1	15	TRBD2	TGTGCCAGCAGCTTAGGCGGACTAGCGGGGGATGAGCAGTTCTTC	CASSLGGLAGDEQFF
TRBV2	few	TRBJ1-4	12	NA	TGTGCCAGCAGTTGGACAGATGAAAAACTGTTTTTT	CASSWTDEKLFF
TRBV19	few	TRBJ2-5	16	NA	TGTGCCAGTAGTATAGATCTGACAGGGAGGGTGGAGACCCAGTACTTC	CASSIDLTGRVETQYF
TRBV7-2	few	TRBJ2-1	13	NA	TGTGCCAGCAGAAGACAGGCCTCTAAAGGGCAGTTCTTC	CASRRQASKGQFF
TRBV11-2	few	TRBJ2-7	12	NA	TGTGCCAGCAGCTTCCCCCCGGGCGAGCAGTACTTC	CASSFPPGEQYF
TRBV9	NA	TRBJ2-5	14	NA	TGTGCCAGCAGCGTAGGGCCCCTCCAAGAGACCCAGTACTTC	CASSVGPLQETQYF
TRBV12-3/TRBV12-4	few	TRBJ2-7	13	TRBD1	TGTGCCAGCAGGAAAGGACAGGGCTACGAGCAGTACTTC	CASRKGQGYEQYF
TRBV5-1	NA	TRBJ2-7	15	NA	TGCGCCAGCAGCTTATCCGGGACGTCGACCTACGAGCAGTACTTC	CASSLSGTSTYEQYF
TRBV14	NA	TRBJ2-5	14	NA	TGTGCCAGCAGCCTAGCTAGCGACTACAATGAGCAGTACTTC	CASSLASDYNEQYF
TRBV2	NA	TRBJ2-5	13	NA	TGTGCCAGCAGTGTGAAGCTAGAGGGGACCCAGTACTTC	CASSVKLEGTQYF
TRBV5-1	NA	TRBJ2-1	15	NA	TGCGCCAGCAGCCTTGCAGGGGGGGCGAGGGATGAGCAGTTCTTC	CASSLAGGARDEQFF
TRBV29-1	NA	TRBJ2-3	13	NA	TGCAGCGTTGTGAGGGTTGGCACAGATACGCAGTATTTT	CSVVRVGTDTQYF
TRBV5-1	NA	TRBJ1-6	16	NA	TGCGCCAGCAGCTTGGCCGGGGGGACCCGTGGTTCACCCCTCCACTTT	CASSLAGGTRGSPLHF
TRBV15	once	TRBJ2-7	17	TRBD1	TGTGCCACCAGCAGAGATCTTACCGGGACAGTGGCCTACGAGCAGTACTTC	CATSRDLTGTVAYEQYF
TRBV6-6	few	TRBJ2-3	17	TRBD2	TGTGCCAGCAGCCCCGCCCGACTAGCGGGGGGCACAGATACGCAGTATTTT	CASSPARLAGGTDTQYF
TRBV29-1	NA	TRBJ2-5	13	NA	TGCAGCGTCGGCCGTCCGGGGCTAGAGACCCAGTACTTC	CSVGRPGLETQYF
TRBV20-1	NA	TRBJ2-1	13	TRBD1	TGCAGTGCCCCGACAGGGGGTGTAGAGACCCAGTTCTTC	CSAPTGGVETQFF
TRBV20-1	few	TRBJ2-1	16	TRBD2	TGCAGTGCTAGAAGGGGGACTAGCGGGGGGGCCAGTGAGCAGTTCTTC	CSARRGTSGGASEQFF
TRBV5-5	NA	TRBJ2-1	15	TRBD2	TGTGCCAGCAGCTTAGCGGGAGCCCCCTCGAATGAGCAGTTCTTC	CASSLAGAPSNEQFF
TRBV5-1	NA	TRBJ2-7	13	NA	TGCGCCAGCAGCGTGGAAGGGTCCCACGAGCAGTACTTC	CASSVEGSHEQYF
TRBV6-5	once	TRBJ2-7	16	TRBD2	TGTGCCAGCAGTTACAGACTAGCGGGGGGGCCCCACGAGCAGTACTTC	CASSYRLAGGPHEQYF
TRBV2	NA	TRBJ2-1	11	NA	TGTGCCAGCAGTGAGGCCGCGGCCCAGTTCTTC	CASSEAAAQFF
TRBV7-9	few	TRBJ1-1	12	NA	TGTGCCAGCAGCTTAGGGCCCACTGAAGCTTTCTTT	CASSLGPTEAFF
TRBV20-1	NA	TRBJ2-7	14	NA	TGCAGTGCTAGAGGAACCAGGGGAGGCTACGAGCAGTACTTC	CSARGTRGGYEQYF
TRBV7-2	NA	TRBJ2-2	16	NA	TGTGCCAGCAGCTTAGCGGTTAGCCGGGTAACCGGGGAGCTGTTTTTT	CASSLAVSRVTGELFF
TRBV7-2	few	TRBJ2-7	13	NA	TGTGCCAGCAGCTTAGCGGCAGGAGGGCGGCAGTACTTC	CASSLAAGGRQYF
TRBV9	NA	TRBJ2-3	16	TRBD2	TGTGCCAGCAGCGCTGGGACTAGCGCTAGCACAGATACGCAGTATTTT	CASSAGTSASTDTQYF
TRBV29-1	NA	TRBJ2-3	15	NA	TGCAGCGCTGACGAGCGGGCCTCAAGCACAGATACGCAGTATTTT	CSADERASSTDTQYF
TRBV10-3	NA	TRBJ2-2	13	NA	TGTGCCATCAACGGGGTATTGGCCGGGGAGCTGTTTTTT	CAINGVLAGELFF
TRBV7-2	NA	TRBJ2-7	14	NA	TGTGCCAGCAGCTGCCGACTGAGCTCCTACGAGCAGTACTTC	CASSCRLSSYEQYF
TRBV7-2	NA	TRBJ2-2	14	NA	TGTGCCAGCAGCTTAGGGATGGGAGGCGGGGAGCTGTTTTTT	CASSLGMGGGELFF
TRBV5-8	NA	TRBJ2-3	15	TRBD2	TGTGCCAGCAGCTGGGGCGGGGGATACACAGATACGCAGTATTTT	CASSWGGGYTDTQYF